This passage covers 30 T cell receptor beta chains from one sample sequenced in a study of blood T cell repertoires in COVID-19. Sequenced by immunoSEQ multiplex PCR; TCRdb stores in-frame clones only, minus some. The sample has fewer than 200,000 clones; over 80% are singletons. The sequenced sample was PBMCs or T cells enriched from blood (not recorded which). The source is a woman under 40 who had been exposed to COVID-19.

The J gene is TRBJ1-5, the V gene TRBV5-6; D call uncertain. V dropped 4 bases and J dropped 0 bases, with 11 bases sitting between them. Germline CDR1 SGHDT, CDR2 YYEEEE. The CDR3 consists of 15 residues. The CDR3 nucleotides read TGTGCCAGCAGCCGTAGAGGACTTAGCAATCAGCCCCAGCATTTT. Amino acids: CASSRRGLSNQPQHF.

The genes are TRBV19 and TRBJ1-2; D remains unclear. This CDR3 is built from 14 residues. Germline CDR1 LNHDA, CDR2 SQIVND (reference sequence). The germline V and J ends were trimmed by 6 bases and 2 bases, with 13 bases remaining between them. The CDR3 here is CASRKRVANYGYTF. CDR3 DNA sequence: TGTGCCAGTAGGAAGAGGGTCGCCAACTATGGCTACACCTTC.

The chain uses TRBV7-9 and TRBJ2-3; 8 bases match TRBD1. The trim removed 2 bases at V and 4 bases at J, leaving 2 bases unmatched. The CDR3 consists of 14 residues. Germline loops: CDR1 SEHNR, CDR2 FQNEAQ (reference sequence). The CDR3 loop reads CASSLSGGADTQYF. In DNA form, the CDR3 reads TGTGCCAGCAGCTTATCAGGGGGCGCAGATACGCAGTATTTT.

CDR3 sequence reads: CASTYGGGQSGNTIYF. For the CDR3, the DNA is TGTGCCAGTACCTACGGGGGAGGACAATCTGGAAACACCATATATTTT. The gene calls are TRBV19 and TRBJ1-3; perhaps TRBD1 as D (5 bases). CDR3 length: 16 residues. Per the germline V gene, CDR1 is LNHDA and CDR2 is SQIVND (reference sequence). Trimming stripped 7 bases from V and 1 base from J, with 17 bases between.

This sequence joins TRBV27 and TRBJ2-7; 11 bases align to TRBD1. Germline values: CDR1 MNHEY, CDR2 SMNVEV (reference sequence). V was pared by 4 bases and J by 3 bases, with 2 bases of the junction left unmatched. CDR3 length equals 14 residues. The DNA of the CDR3 is TGTGCCAGCAGTTGGGGACAGGGGGGCTACGAGCAGTACTTC. Translated, it gives CASSWGQGGYEQYF.

The rearrangement joins TRBV5-4 to TRBJ1-1, with no clear D. The V gene lost 4 bases and the J gene lost 0 bases, with 16 bases spanning the gap. Germline values: CDR1 SGHNT, CDR2 YYREEE (reference sequence). The CDR3 is 16 amino acids. CDR3 residues: CASSPREGAMNTEAFF. The CDR3 DNA reads as TGTGCCAGCAGCCCTCGGGAGGGCGCTATGAACACTGAAGCTTTCTTT.

V gene TRBV15 combines with J gene TRBJ1-6; D possibly corresponds to TRBD1 (6 bases). CDR1 is LNHNV and CDR2 is YYDKDF in the germline V gene (reference sequence). The CDR3 extends over 13 amino acids. Trimming stripped 6 bases from V and 9 bases from J, with 12 bases between. The CDR3 sequence is CATSGVRGSPLHF. CDR3 sequence (DNA): TGTGCCACCAGTGGGGTCAGGGGTTCACCCCTCCACTTT.

The chain links TRBV5-6 to TRBJ1-2, with 12 bases lining up with TRBD1. The CDR3 contains 15 residues. V shed 3 bases, J shed 6 bases, and the junction held 6 bases outside the gene matches. CDR1 SGHDT and CDR2 YYEEEE come from the germline V gene. The CDR3 region has the DNA TGTGCCAGCAGCTGGGGGACAGGGGGCATAGATGGCTACACCTTC. Translated, it gives CASSWGTGGIDGYTF.

The chain is built from TRBV10-3 and TRBJ1-5; perhaps TRBD1 as D (5 bases). Germline values: CDR1 ENHRY, CDR2 SYGVKD. The CDR3 has 15 amino acids. Trimming took off 4 bases at V and 3 bases at J, with 13 bases between the two ends. This CDR3 reads CAISAGEHLNQPQHF. The CDR3 region has the DNA TGTGCCATCAGTGCGGGGGAACACCTCAATCAGCCCCAGCATTTT.

This chain uses TRBV7-9 with TRBJ1-5; 8 bases align to TRBD1. J lost 5 bases, V lost 4 bases, and 10 bases had no gene match. Germline V lookup: CDR1 SEHNR, CDR2 FQNEAQ (reference sequence). This CDR3 comprises 16 residues. CDR3 in amino acids: CASSSGGRGNDQPQHF. CDR3 nucleotide sequence: TGTGCCAGCAGCTCAGGGGGCCGGGGGAATGATCAGCCCCAGCATTTT.

This sequence joins TRBV7-6 and TRBJ1-2, with a weak D call TRBD1 (6 bases). Looked up from germline, CDR1 is SGHVS and CDR2 is FNYEAQ. V lost 1 base, J lost 8 bases, and 11 bases lay in between. CDR3 length: 13 residues. CDR3 sequence (DNA): TGTGCCAGCAGCTTAGGTGCAGGGGTGGGCTACACCTTC. Protein: CASSLGAGVGYTF.

In this sample, this clone turned up once. The chain couples TRBV7-8 to TRBJ1-4, with a weak D call TRBD1 (5 bases). Germline V CDR1 and CDR2: SGHVS, FQNEAQ. V dropped 1 base and J dropped 3 bases, with 15 bases sitting between them. The CDR3 is made up of 17 amino acids. The CDR3 bases are TGTGCCAGCAGCTTAGGTGGTTGGGCGGGGGCTAATGAAAAACTGTTTTTT. It specifies CASSLGGWAGANEKLFF.

The V and J genes are TRBV5-1 and TRBJ1-6; D not certain. In germline, CDR1 is SGHRS, CDR2 YFSETQ. The CDR3 sequence is 17 residues long. The germline V and J ends were trimmed by 0 bases and 4 bases, with 14 bases remaining between them. This CDR3 is CASSLAMGGWYNSPLHF. CDR3 in DNA: TGCGCCAGCAGCTTGGCGATGGGAGGGTGGTATAATTCACCCCTCCACTTT.

DNA of the CDR3: TGTGCCAGCAGGCACAACCTTGGGCTAGCGGGGGAGCTGTTTTTT. Translation: CASRHNLGLAGELFF. This sequence joins TRBV27 and TRBJ2-2, with a tentative D call TRBD2 (6 bases). Germline V gene data show CDR1 as MNHEY and CDR2 as SMNVEV (reference sequence). V shed 6 bases and J shed 8 bases, with 19 bases lying between them. The CDR3 has 15 amino acids.

The chain recombines TRBV9 with TRBJ2-2; no reliable D call. V lost 0 bases to trimming and J lost 6 bases, with 6 bases between them. This CDR3 region has 13 residues. The germline CDR1 and CDR2 sequences are SGDLS and YYNGEE. The CDR3 DNA sequence: TGTGCCAGCAGCGTAGCTATAGCCGGGGAGCTGTTTTTT. It encodes CASSVAIAGELFF.

The rearrangement uses TRBV3-1 (or the pseudogene TRBV3-2) and TRBJ1-1; D is perhaps TRBD1 (5 bases). This CDR3 contains 13 residues. V lost 1 base, J lost 10 bases, and 13 bases lay in between. Looked up from germline, CDR1 is LGHDT and CDR2 is YNNKEL (reference sequence). CDR3 in DNA: TGTGCCAGCAGCCAAGGGAGGGGACTCGGAGCTTTCTTT. Protein sequence: CASSQGRGLGAFF.

The chain couples TRBV18 to TRBJ1-4; D may be TRBD1 (6 bases). V lost 3 bases and J 2 bases, leaving 19 bases between the germline ends. Germline-derived CDR1 and CDR2 are KGHSH and LQKENI. This CDR3 contains 18 residues. CDR3 amino acids: CASSPPGQRVPTNEKLFF. In nucleotides, the CDR3 is TGTGCCAGCTCACCCCCGGGACAAAGGGTCCCGACTAATGAAAAACTGTTTTTT.

The rearrangement uses TRBV3-1 (or the pseudogene TRBV3-2) and TRBJ2-1; 7 bases map to TRBD2. The CDR3 spans 18 residues. The trim removed 1 base at V and 0 bases at J, leaving 9 bases unmatched. The germline V gene encodes CDR1 LGHDT and CDR2 YNNKEL (reference sequence). The CDR3 reads CASSQGDPGGSSYNEQFF. DNA for the CDR3: TGTGCCAGCAGCCAAGGGGATCCGGGGGGAAGCTCCTACAATGAGCAGTTCTTC.

The rearrangement uses TRBV5-1 and TRBJ2-1, with TRBD2 identical over 10 bases. V trimming: 6 bases; J trimming: 9 bases; junction bases outside the gene matches: 9. Germline lookup yields CDR1 SGHRS and CDR2 YFSETQ. This CDR3 spans 14 amino acids. CDR3 coding DNA: TGCGCCAGCAAAACTAGCGGGGTGATGGGTGAGCAGTTCTTC. This sequence encodes CASKTSGVMGEQFF.

This chain connects TRBV2 to TRBJ2-7; D possibly corresponds to TRBD1 (7 bases). V was shortened by 8 bases and J by 3 bases, with 14 bases between the two germline ends. Germline CDR1 and CDR2: SNHLY and FYNNEI. There are 13 residues in the CDR3. The CDR3 region is CASSSRGVYEQYF. CDR3 DNA sequence: TGTGCCAGCTCTTCCAGGGGGGTCTACGAGCAGTACTTC.

This chain connects TRBV7-9 to TRBJ1-1; maybe TRBD1 (6 bases). The CDR3 runs to 13 residues. Looked up from germline, CDR1 is SEHNR and CDR2 is FQNEAQ (reference sequence). Trimming removed 3 bases at V and 5 bases at J, with 10 bases between. CDR3 amino acids: CASSFGDRTEAFF. The CDR3, as DNA: TGTGCCAGCAGCTTCGGTGACAGGACTGAAGCTTTCTTT.

This clone was seen only once. The gene calls are TRBV4-1 and TRBJ1-3; no definite D call. V was pared by 2 bases and J by 1 base, with 12 bases between. The CDR3 is made up of 16 amino acids. The germline CDR1 and CDR2 sequences are MGHRA and YSYEKL. In DNA form, the CDR3 reads TGCGCCAGCAGCCAAAGAAATACAATTTCTGGAAACACCATATATTTT. Encoded protein: CASSQRNTISGNTIYF.

V is TRBV27 and J is TRBJ1-2, with 8 bases fitting TRBD1. Trimming at V came to 5 bases and at J to 6 bases, leaving 11 bases not matched to a gene. CDR3 length: 15 amino acids. In germline, CDR1 is MNHEY, CDR2 SMNVEV (reference sequence). Written as DNA, the CDR3 is TGTGCCAGCAGTCCCCGGGACAGGAGCTATAATGGCTACACCTTC. Residues: CASSPRDRSYNGYTF.

This chain links TRBV11-2 with TRBJ2-7; perhaps TRBD1 as D (5 bases). V lost 0 bases and J lost 0, with 12 bases in between. The CDR3 covers 16 residues. Germline V gives CDR1 SGHAT, CDR2 FQNNGV. The CDR3 here is CASSLDFPGNSYEQYF. For the CDR3, the DNA is TGTGCCAGCAGCTTAGATTTTCCAGGGAACTCCTACGAGCAGTACTTC. Filled out from reference TRBV11-2 and TRBJ2-7, the complete variable domain reads EAGVAQSPRYKIIEKRQSVAFWCNPISGHATLYWYQQILGQGPKLLIQFQNNGVVDDSQLPKDRFSAERLKGVDSTLKIQPAKLEDSAVYLCASSLDFPGNSYEQYFGPGTRLTVT.

This clone was detected a few times. V is TRBV5-8 and J is TRBJ1-1; no clear D. Germline V gives CDR1 SGHTS, CDR2 YDEGEE. CDR3 length: 14 amino acids. Trimming removed 0 bases at V and 1 base at J, with 7 bases between. The chain's CDR3 is CASSLDGGNTEAFF. The DNA for the CDR3 is TGTGCCAGCAGCTTGGATGGCGGGAACACTGAAGCTTTCTTT. Full variable domain (rest looked up from reference TRBV5-8 and TRBJ1-1): EAGVTQSPTHLIKTRGQQATLRCSPISGHTSVYWYQQALGLGLQFLLWYDEGEERNRGNFPPRFSGRQFPNYSSELNVNALELEDSALYLCASSLDGGNTEAFFGQGTRLTVV.

J is TRBJ1-1 and V is TRBV10-1, with 12 bases lining up with TRBD1. V was pared by 5 bases and J by 5 bases, with 6 bases of the junction left unmatched. The CDR3 length is 15 residues. Germline V gene lookup returns CDR1 WNHNN and CDR2 SYGVQD (reference sequence). CDR3 DNA sequence: TGCGCCAGCAGTCCGGGACAGGGGGCGAAAACTGAAGCTTTCTTT. It encodes CASSPGQGAKTEAFF.

The rearrangement links TRBV2 to TRBJ1-6, with 7 positions matching TRBD1. The trim removed 1 base at V and 13 bases at J, leaving 7 bases unmatched. Germline CDR1 is SNHLY and CDR2 is FYNNEI. The CDR3 is made up of 14 amino acids. CDR3 sequence: CASSEEEGQLPLHF. CDR3 DNA: TGTGCCAGCAGTGAAGAGGAGGGACAGTTGCCCCTCCACTTT.

This rearrangement joins TRBV10-1 to TRBJ2-3; D might be TRBD1 (6 bases). In germline, CDR1 is WNHNN, CDR2 SYGVQD (reference sequence). This CDR3 has 14 amino acids. Trimming removed 0 bases at V and 4 bases at J, with 8 bases between. Here the CDR3 DNA reads TGCGCCAGCAGTGAGTCATCAGGGGCAGATACGCAGTATTTT. Amino acids: CASSESSGADTQYF.

The rearrangement joins TRBV6-2 or TRBV6-3 to TRBJ2-1, with D tentatively TRBD1 (6 bases). The CDR3 covers 15 residues. V lost 2 bases, J lost 6 bases, and 14 bases lay in between. Germline values: CDR1 MNHEY, CDR2 SVGEGT. CDR3 in DNA: TGTGCCAGCAGTTACCTGTCAGGGGCTAGCAATGAGCAGTTCTTC. Amino acid sequence: CASSYLSGASNEQFF.

The chain combines TRBV9 with TRBJ1-1; 10 positions match TRBD1. J was trimmed by 5 bases and V by 0 bases; bases with no gene match: 10. The CDR3 consists of 17 residues. Germline V lookup: CDR1 SGDLS, CDR2 YYNGEE. CDR3 region: CASSVDFPGTGATEAFF. CDR3 nucleotide sequence: TGTGCCAGCAGCGTAGATTTCCCCGGGACAGGGGCAACTGAAGCTTTCTTT.